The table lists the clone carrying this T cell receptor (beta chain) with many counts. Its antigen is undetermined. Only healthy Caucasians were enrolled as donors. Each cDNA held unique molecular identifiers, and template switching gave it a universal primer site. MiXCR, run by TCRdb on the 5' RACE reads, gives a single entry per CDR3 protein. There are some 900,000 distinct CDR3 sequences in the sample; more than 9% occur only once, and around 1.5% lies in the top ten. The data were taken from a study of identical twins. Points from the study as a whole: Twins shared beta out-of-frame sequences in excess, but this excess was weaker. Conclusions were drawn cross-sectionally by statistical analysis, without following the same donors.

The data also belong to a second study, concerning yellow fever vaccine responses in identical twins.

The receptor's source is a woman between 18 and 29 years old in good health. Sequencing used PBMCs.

This CDR3 reads CATSRFNGQGSTGELFF. CDR3 nucleotide sequence: TGTGCCACCAGCAGATTTAATGGACAGGGGAGCACCGGGGAGCTGTTTTTT. The rearrangement uses TRBV15 and TRBJ2-2; TRBD1 agrees at 9 bases. The V and J ends lost 2 bases and 4 bases, in that order; junction bases with no gene match: 8. Germline-derived CDR1 and CDR2 are LNHNV and YYDKDF (reference sequence). This CDR3 is built from 17 residues.